This T cell receptor (beta chain) appears in the sequencing data of a study of metastatic and nonmetastatic thyroid tumors. Study-level background: Across peripheral blood and tumor or nodule tissue samples taken from malignant and benign thyroid patients, the repertoires were compared with one another.

There were no patients who had received any treatment before thyroid surgery. MiXCR re-clonotyped the PCR reads for TCRdb. The sample includes around 17,000 clones, 25% of them seen just once. The CDR3 extends over 15 amino acids. CDR1 and CDR2 (germline): SGHTA, FQGTGA. Trimming left V 2 bases short and J 4 bases short, with 11 bases between. The sequence derives from a female donor with papillary thyroid cancer or a benign thyroid nodule (not recorded which). Some clones in this sample may be carry-over from other donors' samples. The chain has TRBV7-3 and TRBJ2-2, with D unclear. Sequencing was carried out using adjacent normal tissue. Written as DNA, the CDR3 is TGTGCCAGCAGCTTATTGGGTTTGGGCACCGGGGAGCTGTTTTTT. Translated: CASSLLGLGTGELFF.